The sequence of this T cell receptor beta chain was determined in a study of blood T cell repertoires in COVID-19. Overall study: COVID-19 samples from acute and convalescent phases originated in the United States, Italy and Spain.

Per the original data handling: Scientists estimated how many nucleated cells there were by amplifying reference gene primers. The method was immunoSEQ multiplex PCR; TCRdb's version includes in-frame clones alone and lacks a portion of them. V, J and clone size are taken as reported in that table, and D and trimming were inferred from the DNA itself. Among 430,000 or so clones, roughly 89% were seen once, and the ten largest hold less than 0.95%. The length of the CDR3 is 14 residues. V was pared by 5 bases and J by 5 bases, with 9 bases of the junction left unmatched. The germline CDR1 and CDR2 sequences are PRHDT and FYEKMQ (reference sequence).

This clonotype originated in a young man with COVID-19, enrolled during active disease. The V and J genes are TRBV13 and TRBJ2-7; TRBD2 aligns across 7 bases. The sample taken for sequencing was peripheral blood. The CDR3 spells CASSRGEGTHEQYF. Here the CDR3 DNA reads TGTGCCAGCAGCCGAGGGGAGGGTACCCACGAGCAGTACTTC.